These 21 T cell receptor beta chains were sequenced from one sample in a study of blood T cells in healthy people across ages. Using a J-beta primer mix together with a sample-barcoded 5' primer, a second PCR was run for about 7 to 12 cycles. TCRdb ran MiXCR on the 5' RACE reads and lists one entry per CDR3 protein. The repertoire has about 500,000 distinct CDR3 sequences, 20% to 30% of them found once; the top ten carry 7.5% to 9%. In addition, the sample was reused for a study of T cells of mothers and their children.

Input material: blood. The source of these receptors is a boy younger than 18 in good health.

The chain links TRBV9 to TRBJ2-2; D tentatively fits TRBD1 or TRBD2 (5 bases each). CDR1 and CDR2 from the germline V gene are SGDLS and YYNGEE. V was cut by 3 bases and J by 3 bases, with 15 bases left in between. The CDR3 length is 16 residues. The CDR3 reads CASSADPGQHTGELFF. The DNA for the CDR3 is TGTGCCAGCAGCGCAGACCCGGGGCAACACACCGGGGAGCTGTTTTTT.

The V gene is TRBV7-8, the J gene TRBJ2-3; D may match TRBD1 or TRBD2 (6 bases each). This CDR3 contains 17 residues. Per germline, CDR1 SGHVS and CDR2 FQNEAQ. V shed 5 bases and J shed 5 bases, with 23 bases lying between them. CDR3: CASSPTVGGWGQDTQYF. CDR3 coding DNA: TGTGCCAGCAGCCCGACCGTAGGGGGGTGGGGGCAAGATACGCAGTATTTT.

The chain employs TRBV25-1 and TRBJ2-5, with D tentatively TRBD2 (5 bases). CDR1 is MGHDK and CDR2 is SYGVNS in the germline V gene. V was clipped by 2 bases and J by 7 bases, with 11 bases between them. The CDR3 contains 13 residues. This CDR3 is CASSEVGLGTQYF. The CDR3 nucleotides are TGTGCCAGCAGTGAAGTCGGACTGGGGACCCAGTACTTC. The full variable domain, completed using reference TRBV25-1 and TRBJ2-5, is EADIYQTPRYLVIGTGKKITLECSQTMGHDKMYWYQQDPGMELHLIHYSYGVNSTEKGDLSSESTVSRIRTEHFPLTLESARPSHTSQYLCASSEVGLGTQYFGPGTRLLVL.

This clonotype has a handful of counts. This chain links TRBV2 with TRBJ1-1, with 7 bases that match TRBD1. The CDR3 has 12 amino acids. After removal of 8 bases from V and 3 bases from J, the junction contained 3 bases not matched to a gene. CDR1 is SNHLY, CDR2 FYNNEI, per germline. The CDR3 nucleotides are TGTGCCAGCCTGGGACAGTACACTGAAGCTTTCTTT. Translation gives CASLGQYTEAFF.

This clonotype was seen a few times. Since no conserved phenylalanine or tryptophan closes the CDR3, a read error is the likely cause. This chain links TRBV20-1 with TRBJ2-1, with 8 bases matching TRBD2. J lost 4 bases, V lost 4 bases, and 6 bases had no gene match. The CDR3 loop spans 14 amino acids. Germline V gene lookup returns CDR1 DFQATT and CDR2 SNEGSKA (reference sequence). The CDR3, as DNA: TGCAGTGCTAAGCCAGCGGGGGATTACAATGAGCAGTTCCTC. The encoded protein is CSAKPAGDYNEQFL.

There are a few counts of this clonotype. V gene TRBV4-3 combines with J gene TRBJ2-7; no reliable D call. The CDR3 length is 13 residues. CDR1 is LGHNA and CDR2 is YSLEER in the germline V gene. Trimming cost V 1 base and J 9 bases, with 13 bases left between them. CDR3 residues: CASSQAPGRGQYF. The DNA for the CDR3 is TGCGCCAGCAGCCAAGCTCCTGGGCGAGGGCAGTACTTC.

The CDR3 protein is CSASQTSGGPSGELFF. CDR3 nucleotides: TGCAGTGCTAGTCAGACTAGCGGGGGGCCGTCCGGGGAGCTGTTTTTT. This chain connects TRBV20-1 to TRBJ2-2; TRBD2 matches at 13 bases. V lost 3 bases and J lost 6; bases outside the gene matches: 7. CDR3 size: 16 residues. Germline V gene sequence: CDR1 DFQATT, CDR2 SNEGSKA (reference sequence).

There are a few counts of this clonotype. Here the CDR3 DNA reads TGCAGTGCTAGTACGCCTGGGGCCAACGTCCTGACTTTC. Protein sequence: CSASTPGANVLTF. The V gene is TRBV20-1, the J gene TRBJ2-6; D gene ambiguous. Germline V lookup: CDR1 DFQATT, CDR2 SNEGSKA (reference sequence). Trimming stripped 3 bases from V and 2 bases from J, with 5 bases between. CDR3 size: 13 residues.

Points on this clonotype: One end of the junction does not line up with germline, which may come from a read error. The rearrangement uses TRBV20-1 and TRBJ1-3; D is unclear. CDR3 size: 13 residues. CDR1 is DFQATT and CDR2 is SNEGSKA in the germline V gene (reference sequence). For the CDR3, the DNA is TGTGGCGGGGAGGGCCTCTCTGGAAACACCATATATTTT. Translation gives CGGEGLSGNTIYF.

The chain has TRBV20-1 and TRBJ1-1; 11 bases are shared with TRBD1. Germline-derived CDR1 and CDR2 are DFQATT and SNEGSKA (reference sequence). This CDR3 region has 13 residues. Here the CDR3 reads CRLDRGRNTEAFF. The CDR3 nucleotides read TGCAGACTGGACAGGGGGCGCAACACTGAAGCTTTCTTT.

This clonotype was detected only a few times. The chain carries TRBV27 and TRBJ2-1; tentatively, D is TRBD2 (5 bases). Germline V gene sequence: CDR1 MNHEY, CDR2 SMNVEV (reference sequence). V dropped 4 bases and J dropped 3 bases, with 7 bases sitting between them. This CDR3 is 13 amino acids long. The CDR3 protein is CASSYGIYNEQFF. CDR3 nucleotide sequence: TGTGCCAGCAGTTACGGGATCTACAATGAGCAGTTCTTC.

This clonotype was observed a few times. The V gene is TRBV11-2, the J gene TRBJ1-4; the D gene is possibly TRBD1 (5 bases). CDR1 is SGHAT, CDR2 FQNNGV, per germline. V was shortened by 4 bases and J by 11 bases, with 14 bases between the two germline ends. This CDR3 is built from 13 residues. CDR3 in DNA: TGTGCCAGCAGCTCCCCGGGGGTTCAGAAACTGTTTTTT. As protein: CASSSPGVQKLFF.

The rearrangement uses TRBV9 and TRBJ2-2, with D maybe TRBD2 (6 bases). The CDR3 has 16 amino acids. Between the trimmed V and J ends, which lost 5 bases and 1 base, there was a span of 15 bases. The germline V gene encodes CDR1 SGDLS and CDR2 YYNGEE. In nucleotides, the CDR3 is TGTGCCAGCAGTGACTCCGGGGGTCTGAACACCGGGGAGCTGTTTTTT. Translation: CASSDSGGLNTGELFF.

The chain employs TRBV6-2 or TRBV6-3 and TRBJ2-7; 8 bases are shared with TRBD2. Germline-derived CDR1 and CDR2 are MNHEY and SVGEGT. The V and J ends lost 2 bases and 3 bases, in that order; junction bases with no gene match: 3. The CDR3 spans 14 residues. DNA of the CDR3: TGTGCCAGCAGTTACATCGGGACTAGCTACGAGCAGTACTTC. The encoded protein is CASSYIGTSYEQYF.

This clonotype was observed many times. This chain's CDR3 is CASSPSPSVNEQFF. The CDR3 bases are TGTGCCAGCAGCCCCTCGCCTAGCGTCAATGAGCAGTTCTTC. J is TRBJ2-1 and V is TRBV4-2, with a weak D call TRBD2 (6 bases). Germline loops: CDR1 LGHNA, CDR2 YNFKEQ. The germline V and J ends were trimmed by 4 bases and 6 bases, with 13 bases remaining between them. The CDR3 runs to 14 residues.

The CDR3 sequence: CASRDSFQETQYF. As DNA, the CDR3 is TGTGCCAGCAGAGACAGTTTCCAAGAGACCCAGTACTTC. The chain employs TRBV2 and TRBJ2-5, with D possibly being TRBD1 (5 bases). Looked up from germline, CDR1 is SNHLY and CDR2 is FYNNEI. The CDR3 has 13 amino acids. Trimming took 6 bases from V and 1 from J, leaving 9 bases between them. Variable domain in full (rest from reference TRBV2 and TRBJ2-5): EPEVTQTPSHQVTQMGQEVILRCVPISNHLYFYWYRQILGQKVEFLVSFYNNEISEKSEIFDDQFSVERPDGSNFTLKIRSTKLEDSAMYFCASRDSFQETQYFGPGTRLLVL.

This chain links TRBV28 with TRBJ2-5; unclear D gene. V was pared by 5 bases and J by 2 bases, with 6 bases between. Per germline, CDR1 MDHEN and CDR2 SYDVKM. The CDR3 has 12 residues. CDR3 region: CASSVIQETQYF. The CDR3 nucleotides are TGTGCCAGCAGTGTGATTCAAGAGACCCAGTACTTC.

In this sample, this clonotype turned up a few times. V gene TRBV28 combines with J gene TRBJ2-2; D possibly uses TRBD1 or TRBD2 (5 bases each). With 8 bases removed from V and 2 bases from J, the gap between germline ends came to 21 bases. Per the germline V gene, CDR1 is MDHEN and CDR2 is SYDVKM. This CDR3 contains 17 residues. CDR3 protein: CASHTIAGTVNTGELFF. In nucleotides, the CDR3 is TGTGCCAGCCACACTATCGCCGGGACGGTTAACACCGGGGAGCTGTTTTTT.

A few counts support this clonotype. The J gene is TRBJ2-5, the V gene TRBV6-4, with TRBD1 matching 11 bases. The CDR3 is 14 amino acids. CDR1 is MRHNA, CDR2 SNTAGT, per germline. Trimming cost V 2 bases and J 11 bases; bases outside gene matches: 7. The CDR3 loop reads CASSDGQGAGEQYF. The CDR3 DNA reads TGTGCCAGCAGTGACGGACAGGGGGCGGGGGAGCAGTACTTC.

V usage is TRBV7-2 and J usage is TRBJ2-5; D not certain. The CDR3 runs to 15 residues. From germline, CDR1 is SGHTA and CDR2 FQGNSA. Trimming removed 5 bases at V and 2 bases at J, with 15 bases between. The CDR3 bases are TGTGCCAGCAGCCTCCCGCTAGAAGAGCAAGAGACCCAGTACTTC. Protein: CASSLPLEEQETQYF.

The gene calls are TRBV12-3 or TRBV12-4 and TRBJ2-3, with D hard to call. The ends were cut back, 8 bases at V and 7 bases at J, with 10 bases in the middle. The CDR3 is 11 amino acids. The CDR3 DNA sequence: TGTGCCAGCGGGCGTGGTAATACGCAGTATTTT. It yields the protein CASGRGNTQYF.